Shown below are 4 T cell receptor beta chains from a single sample sequenced in a study of blood T cell repertoires in COVID-19. Measured with immunoSEQ multiplex PCR; TCRdb has only the in-frame clones, and not every one. The data show about 62,000 clones, roughly 92% seen once. Source material: peripheral blood. These receptors were collected from a human donor in a cohort sampled during active COVID-19.

This chain links TRBV5-1 with TRBJ2-1, with 7 bases that match TRBD2. Germline V gene lookup returns CDR1 SGHRS and CDR2 YFSETQ. The CDR3 contains 14 residues. J lost 7 bases, V lost 3 bases, and 7 bases had no gene match. In DNA form, the CDR3 reads TGCGCCAGCAGCTCAGGGACTATAGGGAATGAGCAGTTCTTC. This codes for CASSSGTIGNEQFF.

The chain couples TRBV30 to TRBJ2-1, with 8 bases that match TRBD1. CDR1 and CDR2 from the germline V gene are GTSNPN and SVGIG (reference sequence). The CDR3 spans 12 residues. V shed 8 bases, J shed 7 bases, and the junction held 7 bases outside the gene matches. The CDR3 DNA follows: TGTGCCGGTGGGACAGGCAGGAATGAGCAGTTCTTC. This translates into CAGGTGRNEQFF. The whole variable domain, remainder taken from reference TRBV30 and TRBJ2-1, is SQTIHQWPATLVQPVGSPLSLECTVEGTSNPNLYWYRQAAGRGLQLLFYSVGIGQISSEVPQNLSASRPQDRQFILSSKKLLLSDSGFYLCAGGTGRNEQFFGPGTRLTVL.

This rearrangement joins TRBV4-3 to TRBJ2-2; the match to TRBD1 covers 12 bases. The germline V gene encodes CDR1 LGHNA and CDR2 YSLEER. After removal of 3 bases from V and 0 bases from J, the junction contained 14 bases not matched to a gene. The CDR3 contains 21 residues. The CDR3 nucleotides read TGCGCCAGCAGCCACCCTTTGGTCCCGGGACAGGGGGCGCCGAACACCGGGGAGCTGTTTTTT. Amino acid sequence: CASSHPLVPGQGAPNTGELFF.

A remark on this clone: One junction end does not reproduce the germline sequence, and a read error may be involved. The chain combines TRBV4-1 with TRBJ2-4; TRBD2 agrees at 8 bases. Looked up from germline, CDR1 is MGHRA and CDR2 is YSYEKL. The CDR3 is made up of 12 amino acids. For the CDR3, the DNA is TGCGCCAGCAGCCAAGATGGCGGGAGGCTGAACTTC. It is translated as CASSQDGGRLNF.